A selection of T cell receptor beta chains follows, all from one sample in a study of human T cells and chemical hapten exposure. TCRdb re-analysed the RACE reads in MiXCR, keeping a single row per CDR3 protein. There are about 49,000 distinct CDR3 sequences in the sample; less than 10% occur only once, and 4% to 5.5% lies in the top ten. The source was whole blood, collected in connection with sensitization to the hapten diphenylcyclopropenone (DPC). The receptors stem from a woman in her forties or fifties with alopecia areata. Some clones in this sample may be carry-over from other donors' samples. The CDR3 runs from the conserved cysteine through the conserved F or W. Clone sizes are given selectively: once, few, many, or a class where the clone is expanded.

CDR3 protein,V gene,clone size
CASSHLKNLNSPLHF,TRBV6-5,many
CASSQDLAGVTDTQYF,TRBV14,.
CSALPLLAGEPYEQYF,TRBV20-1,few
CASAGGPNTEAFF,TRBV11-2,.
CASSRQVGDTQYF,TRBV27,many
CASSLDRVTEQFF,TRBV14,many
CATSRQGLNTEAFF,TRBV5-1,many
CASGRGLAGSYNEQFF,TRBV11-3,many
CASSIGLADTQYF,TRBV4-1,.
CASSYPPGGLAGPYNEQFF,TRBV6-2/TRBV6-3,many
CASSEGAGQRNTEAFF,TRBV2,many
CSAPKAGGADTQYF,TRBV20-1,many
CSARKTSGGELFF,TRBV20-1,many
CASSFYADSNTGELFF,TRBV28,many
CSVVDTNTGELFF,TRBV29-1,many
CASTRGVFQETQYF,TRBV7-8,many
CASLPGTGGFTEAFF,TRBV27,many
CASSTTGRTEAFF,TRBV6-1,many
CASERGRAFF,TRBV6-1,many
CASSYSRLEAFF,TRBV6-2/TRBV6-3,once
CASWGGVGPLHF,TRBV28,few
CASSPNLAGGEQFF,TRBV12-3/TRBV12-4,.